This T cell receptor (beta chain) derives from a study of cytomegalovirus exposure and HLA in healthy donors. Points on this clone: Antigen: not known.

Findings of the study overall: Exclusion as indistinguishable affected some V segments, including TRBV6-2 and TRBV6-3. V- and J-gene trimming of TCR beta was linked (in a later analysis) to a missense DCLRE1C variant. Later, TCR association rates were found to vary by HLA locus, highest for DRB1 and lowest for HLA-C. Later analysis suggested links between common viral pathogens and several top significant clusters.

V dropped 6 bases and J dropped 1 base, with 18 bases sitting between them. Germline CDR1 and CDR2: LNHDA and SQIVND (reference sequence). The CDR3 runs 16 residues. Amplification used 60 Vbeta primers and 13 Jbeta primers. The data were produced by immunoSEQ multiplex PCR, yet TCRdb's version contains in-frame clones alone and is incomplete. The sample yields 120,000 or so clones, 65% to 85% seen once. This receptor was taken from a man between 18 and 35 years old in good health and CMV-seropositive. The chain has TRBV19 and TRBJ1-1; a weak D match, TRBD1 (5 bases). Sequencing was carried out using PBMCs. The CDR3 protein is CASSGGEGRWNTEAFF. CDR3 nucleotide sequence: TGTGCCAGTAGCGGGGGGGAGGGAAGGTGGAACACTGAAGCTTTCTTT.